The next 4 T cell receptor beta chains were all read from a single sample in a study of glioma-infiltrating T cells. TCR alpha and beta CDR3 regions were amplified from RNA using iRepertoire nested multiplex PCR. TCRdb reanalysed the multiplex PCR reads using MiXCR and keeps one entry per CDR3 protein. The profile shows about 110,000 distinct CDR3 sequences, under 30% of them singletons. Sequenced material: glioma tissue, nonneoplastic brain tissue, or PBMCs (not recorded which). The receptors here all came from a human donor with low-grade glioma or glioblastoma, undergoing nonglioma brain surgery, or in good health (not recorded which).

Concerning this clonotype: The CDR3 does not close with the conserved phenylalanine or tryptophan, likely indicating a read error. The chain employs TRBV6-2 or TRBV6-3 and TRBJ1-1, with D unclear. Germline CDR1 MNHEY, CDR2 SVGEGT. CDR3 length equals 12 residues. In DNA form, the CDR3 reads TGTCCCAGTAGGCTCAGGAACACTGAAGCTTTCCGT. It yields the protein CPSRLRNTEAFR.

This clonotype was found many times. The chain is built from TRBV7-9 and TRBJ1-1, with a possible D match to TRBD1 (5 bases). The CDR3 runs 14 residues. Germline V lookup: CDR1 SEHNR, CDR2 FQNEAQ (reference sequence). With 2 bases removed from V and 4 bases from J, the gap between germline ends came to 11 bases. CDR3 amino acids: CASSLSPGGTEAFF. CDR3 DNA: TGTGCCAGCAGCTTATCACCGGGGGGCACTGAAGCTTTCTTT.

This clonotype was recorded at least ten times. The chain couples TRBV6-6 to TRBJ2-1, with D possibly being TRBD1 (6 bases). Deletions cut 2 bases from V and 7 bases from J, with 15 bases between. CDR1 is MNHNY, CDR2 SVGAGI, per germline (reference sequence). CDR3 size: 15 residues. This CDR3 is CASSYQGHPRNEQFF. CDR3 in DNA: TGTGCCAGCAGTTACCAGGGACACCCTCGAAATGAGCAGTTCTTC.

This clonotype has ten or more counts. This rearrangement joins TRBV20-1 to TRBJ2-7; 10 bases agree with TRBD1. Per germline, CDR1 DFQATT and CDR2 SNEGSKA (reference sequence). The CDR3 is made up of 14 amino acids. After removal of 5 bases from V and 5 bases from J, the junction contained 9 bases not matched to a gene. The CDR3 DNA is TGCAGTGCTGGGGGGGGGACAGGGGTCAACGAGCAGTACTTC. Translated, it gives CSAGGGTGVNEQYF.